This passage covers 7 T cell receptor beta chains from one sample sequenced in a study of cytomegalovirus exposure and HLA in healthy donors. The PCR had 60 Vbeta and 13 Jbeta primers. Repertoires were generated with immunoSEQ multiplex PCR, while TCRdb's copy carries only in-frame clones and drops some. The sample has approximately 110,000 clones; 75% to 85% are singletons. Sequencing was carried out using PBMCs. These receptors were taken from a man aged 18 to 30 in good health and CMV-seronegative.

This chain links TRBV5-1 with TRBJ2-7; a weak D match, TRBD2 (6 bases). The CDR3 spans 16 residues. The V end lost 1 base, the J end lost 4 bases, and 18 bases lay between the germline ends. Germline values: CDR1 SGHRS, CDR2 YFSETQ. CDR3 sequence: CASSLTILGGKYEQYF. The CDR3 nucleotides read TGCGCCAGCAGCTTGACTATCTTGGGCGGGAAGTACGAGCAGTACTTC.

The J gene is TRBJ1-5, the V gene TRBV7-2; a possible D gene is TRBD1 (6 bases). CDR3 length equals 15 residues. Trimming left V 1 base short and J 3 bases short, with 10 bases between. Per the germline V gene, CDR1 is SGHTA and CDR2 is FQGNSA. This CDR3 is CASSLVTGTNQPQHF. CDR3 in DNA: TGTGCCAGCAGCTTAGTTACAGGGACCAATCAGCCCCAGCATTTT.

This clone was detected once. V usage is TRBV6-1 and J usage is TRBJ1-3; D perhaps matches TRBD1 (5 bases). The length of the CDR3 is 14 residues. Per the germline V gene, CDR1 is MNHNS and CDR2 is SASEGT. V shed 6 bases and J shed 0 bases, with 9 bases lying between them. The CDR3 nucleotides are TGTGCCAGCAGAGCAGGGTTCTCTGGAAACACCATATATTTT. It is translated as CASRAGFSGNTIYF.

V is TRBV18 and J is TRBJ2-1; 8 bases fit TRBD1. V lost 6 bases, J lost 8 bases, and 15 bases stayed unmatched. There are 16 residues in the CDR3. Germline assignment: CDR1 KGHSH and CDR2 LQKENI. CDR3 coding DNA: TGTGCCAGCTCCCCTGGTTACGATTTGGACAGGGATGAGCAGTTCTTC. Translation gives CASSPGYDLDRDEQFF.

V usage is TRBV29-1 and J usage is TRBJ2-3, with D possibly being TRBD1 (6 bases). The germline V gene encodes CDR1 SQVTM and CDR2 ANQGSEA. The CDR3 has 13 amino acids. V was clipped by 7 bases and J by 1 base, with 12 bases between them. The CDR3 here is CSGFEGGTDTQYF. The CDR3 region has the DNA TGCAGCGGATTCGAGGGGGGCACAGATACGCAGTATTTT.

The chain recombines TRBV13 with TRBJ2-7; 11 bases fit TRBD1. The CDR3 consists of 15 residues. V dropped 5 bases and J dropped 5; count of bases not matched to a gene: 8. Germline CDR1 PRHDT, CDR2 FYEKMQ (reference sequence). CDR3 DNA: TGTGCCAGCAGCCTGGACAGGGGGCTGAGAGACGAGCAGTACTTC. This gives the protein CASSLDRGLRDEQYF.

The CDR3 loop is CASRGGTVDSYEQYF. DNA of the CDR3: TGTGCCTCCAGGGGCGGGACAGTCGACTCCTACGAGCAGTACTTC. This chain links TRBV28 with TRBJ2-7, with D maybe TRBD1 (7 bases). Germline V gene data show CDR1 as MDHEN and CDR2 as SYDVKM. V lost 11 bases to trimming and J lost 0 bases, with 20 bases between them. The CDR3 is made up of 15 amino acids.